A single TCR beta chain is shown here with its context. Its antigen is currently unknown. The data belong to a study of cytomegalovirus exposure and HLA in healthy donors. The germline V gene encodes CDR1 MDHEN and CDR2 SYDVKM. The V gene end was trimmed by 8 bases and the J gene end by 8 bases; junction bases not matched to a gene: 8. This CDR3 spans 14 amino acids. Points from the study as a whole: V segments that were indistinguishable, TRBV6-2 and TRBV6-3 among them, were omitted from analysis.

Both 60 Vbeta primers and 13 Jbeta primers went into the PCR. This table comes from immunoSEQ multiplex PCR, and its TCRdb copy is limited to in-frame clones, with some not included. The data show 130,000 or so clones, with around nine tenths seen just once and approximately 4.7% held by the top ten. This clonotype was sampled from a woman aged 25 to 45 in good health and CMV-seronegative. Sequenced: PBMCs. V is TRBV28 and J is TRBJ2-3; 12 nucleotides agree with TRBD2. The CDR3 loop reads CASGLAGGRSTQYF. The CDR3 bases are TGTGCCAGCGGGCTAGCGGGGGGGCGATCTACGCAGTATTTT.